This T cell receptor (beta chain) is drawn from a study of blood T cell repertoires in COVID-19. About the study: The samples span acute and convalescent COVID-19 from the United States, Italy and Spain. T cells, B-cell-depleted T cells, or PBMCs provided the cDNA or gDNA that served as material.

Germline CDR1 and CDR2: MGHRA and YSYEKL. There are 16 residues in the CDR3. V dropped 3 bases and J dropped 4 bases, with 18 bases sitting between them. Produced via immunoSEQ multiplex PCR; TCRdb's table is partial and in-frame only. In the table there are around 260,000 clones, less than 90% of which are singletons. The chain has TRBV4-1 and TRBJ2-5; D call uncertain. Sequencing was carried out using peripheral blood. This clonotype originated in a man in his thirties or forties with active or convalescent COVID-19. CDR3 in DNA: TGCGCCAGCAGCCACTCAGACATCGACATGTTAGAGACCCAGTACTTC. It encodes CASSHSDIDMLETQYF.